This TCR beta chain was identified in a study of cytomegalovirus exposure and HLA in healthy donors (dated by TCRdb to 2017 to 2019). Describing the broader study: In an earlier analysis of several hundred of the donors, about 270 Gb of sequence data and some 120 million unique TCR beta sequences from about 179 million T cells were reported. An early release that covered some 630 HLA-typed donors contained approximately 300 gigabases of sequencing data and 80 million or so unique TCR sequences. Among the roughly 400 genotyped donors, around 81% belonged to the genetic ancestry cluster associated with self-reported Caucasian donors. The aim of the study was to test whether cataloging public T cell receptors could identify signatures of past pathogen exposure. Using immunosequencing, the study profiled T cell repertoires from 550 to 750 subjects and related those repertoires to cytomegalovirus serostatus. Besides the first cohort of roughly 700 subjects, a separate validation cohort made up of some 110 different subjects was used. High-throughput TCR immunosequencing, statistical association of individual TCRs with disease status, and machine learning were combined to predict cytomegalovirus infection status. In a later analysis, previously published TCR beta repertoires from 666 donors were re-analyzed and high-resolution HLA genotyping was added so that TCR occurrence patterns could be studied. Rather than using new phenotypic data, the later analysis identified candidate immune exposures from TCR beta sequences and from how often those sequences occurred across donors. An earlier analysis of around 540 of the donors applied high-throughput TCR beta sequencing to assess whether each TCR beta V gene segment acted as functional or pseudogenic. Alongside the repertoire data, information on donor age, sex, ethnicity and CMV serostatus was compiled. A later genetic analysis used genome-wide SNP genotypes for about three fifths of the 666 donors, treating that subset as a discovery cohort. All discovery cohort repertoires had been generated using a single sequencing platform. HLA typing included class I and class II loci at four-digit resolution. The number of donors typed differed by locus, with about 629-640 for A, B, C, DRB1 and DQB1, more than 500 for DQA1, 606 for DPA1, and 450 to 480 for DPB1. Because of strong linkage in the cohort, a handful of DR-DQ haplotypes were treated as single units for association and clustering. Across some 400 genotyped donors of the cohort, an average of approximately 220,000 unique TCR beta nucleotide sequences per donor were sequenced, and approximately 17% of those sequences were non-productive. Summary of the overall study and its limitations: Around 16 rarely observed V segments, including chromosome 9 orphons, were excluded from the earlier analysis of almost 600 of the donors because counts were too low. In a later analysis, HLA-associated TCR beta chains were found to be more clonally expanded and to have lower generation probabilities than equally common non-associated chains. A cluster of highly shared sequence variants was judged likely to be a technical artifact of the sequencing pipeline. The authors suggested that the approach could potentially be extended to other disease states and immunological phenotypes. Presence/absence analyses assumed roughly uniform sequencing depth across donors, an assumption that may not hold. A further reported finding was that TCR beta sequences accurately predicted the HLA-A and HLA-B alleles for most subjects in the first cohort. The study listed 170 or so TCR beta chains as associated with cytomegalovirus. A few of the identified cytomegalovirus-associated TCR beta chains were confirmed in vitro to be specific for cytomegalovirus antigens. Correlated functional status among segregating V segments might reflect linkage disequilibrium, but an unknown experimental factor could not be ruled out. While some public TCRs were present in many individuals, most TCR sequences turned up only very rarely across donors. The 87-base-pair reads could not distinguish some IMGT-functional V segments, including TRBV6-2 and TRBV6-3, so those segments were excluded. V-gene and J-gene trimming of TCR beta chains was associated with a missense DCLRE1C variant in a later genetic analysis, and the association was replicated in an independent cohort. Because HLA typing was missing for some donors at each locus, association tests included only the typed subset. In a later analysis, some 17,000 TCR beta sequences were associated with specific HLA alleles at a false discovery rate of 0.05. When HLA alleles, especially DR and DQ, strongly co-occurred, attributing TCR associations to individual alleles was difficult. According to a later analysis, most CMV-associated TCR beta chains appeared to be HLA-restricted, and the HLA associations seemed to be driven largely by CMV exposure. The only immune exposure information available for the cohort was CMV serostatus. In both the original and validation cohorts, the classifier was reported to diagnose cytomegalovirus status with high specificity and sensitivity. In a later analysis, several top co-occurrence clusters were reported to appear linked to parvovirus B19, influenza, CMV and Epstein-Barr virus. Compared with the roughly 710-donor mean, donors in an Asian-associated ancestry cluster had fewer N-insertions in productive TCRs, according to a later genetic analysis. The cohort was sequenced for TCR beta chains only, and without alpha or paired-chain data the features that could be detected were limited. In an earlier analysis of some 500 of the donors, most TCR beta V segments were observed in productive rearrangements about 90% or about 30% of the time, broadly matching IMGT annotations. In a later analysis, the rate of TCR association differed among HLA loci, with DRB1 alleles having the most associated TCRs and HLA-C alleles having the fewest.

The cohort consisted of hundreds of healthy bone marrow donors. At the time of sampling, all cohort members were nominally healthy, though unrecorded immune exposures were likely present. The donor tested CMV seronegative, placing the donor among the 350 to 400 seronegative members of the cohort. Every donor gave a peripheral blood sample, and the peripheral blood mononuclear cells from that sample were used for TCR beta sequencing. The Qiagen DNeasy Blood Extraction Kit was used to extract genomic DNA from the blood cell samples. Libraries were constructed by the immunoSEQ multiplex PCR assay. A mixture of 60 forward primers for TCR Vbeta segments and 13 reverse primers for TCR Jbeta segments was used in the multiplex PCR. The CDR3 region of rearranged TCR beta genes was amplified from genomic DNA with a multiplex PCR assay. The amplified TCR beta libraries were sequenced on the Illumina HiSeq System as 87-base-pair reads. Turning to the authors' computational methods: A later analysis tallied 70 million to 100 million unique TCR beta chains across the approximately 670 repertoires, and approximately 9.9 million of those chains were shared by two or more donors. A nearest-neighbor algorithm error-corrected the raw reads and collapsed the reads into unique sequences, merging closely related sequences to remove PCR and sequencing errors. V, D and J gene segments were assigned by aligning CDR3 sequences to IMGT reference sequences. For a sequence to be retained, a match of at least six nucleotides to both a V gene segment and a J gene segment was required. Rearrangements were called productive when the CDR3 lacked stop codons and stayed in frame with V and J; all others were non-productive. CDR3 was defined according to IMGT convention as the region running from the second conserved V-encoded cysteine to the conserved J-encoded phenylalanine. Sequences without an unambiguous match to a single V gene segment were excluded from the earlier analysis of about 630 of the donors. In an earlier analysis of 587 of the donors, a V segment was called functional when productive rearrangements were above 56.7%, and segregating when the standard deviation between donors exceeded 5%. A statistical classification framework was built to diagnose cytomegalovirus status from the catalog of TCR beta chain sequences. In a later analysis, V and J genes were assigned by comparing TCR nucleotide sequences against IMGT/GENE-DB human TR gene sequences. The TCRdist pipeline was used in a later analysis to assign CDR3 sequences and most-parsimonious VDJ recombination scenarios. In a later analysis, every TCR beta chain was defined by the combination of its CDR3 amino acid sequence and its V-gene family, and reads without a unique V-gene family were dropped. In a later analysis, 450 to 600 highly shared, low-generation-probability nucleotide sequences were removed to address suspected cross-contamination and a sequencing artifact. A later analysis calculated a clonal expansion index for each public chain from normalized within-repertoire ranks of inferred template counts. A later analysis computed generation probabilities with a VDJ recombination model fitted to out-of-frame rearrangements, and checked the results against IGoR. In a later analysis, hypergeometric tests were used to score TCR-TCR, TCR-HLA and TCR-CMV co-occurrence, with a repertoire-size bias correction applied to TCR pairs. In a later analysis, false discovery rates were estimated by permuting HLA or CMV assignments 20 times. A later analysis grouped co-occurring TCRs with DBSCAN, adding TCRdist sequence similarity when clustering within HLA-allele-positive subsets. Co-occurrence clustering excluded repertoires with fewer than 30,000 or more than 120,000 public chains, plus five with anomalous nucleotide sharing. The source is immuneACCESS, and TCRdb retained only in-frame sequences with V and J called. Part of the clones is not carried over; for the studies checked, unresolved V genes explain less than half of this, and the remainder is unexplained. V and J calls and clone size are copied from that table; D and trimming were computed from the DNA. The sample table holds about 89,000 clones, of which around 77% were seen once. Roughly 3.5% of the sample is taken by the ten largest.

Points on this clone: The target of this receptor is not known. No much larger clonotype is one base removed from it; base qualities were not supplied.

The CDR3 numbers 16 residues from cysteine through phenylalanine. The read is trimmed to its CDR3 DNA, 48 bases read in frame from base 1. CDR1 and CDR2 are read off the germline V gene as SGDLS and YYNGEE. Trimmed from V: 4 bases; trimmed from J: 4 bases; junction bases lacking a gene match: 8. The sample consisted of PBMCs. This receptor was obtained from a man between 25 and 39 years old in good health and CMV-seronegative. The chain is assembled from TRBV9 and TRBJ1-2; TRBD1 lines up with 12 middle nucleotides. The DNA is as follows: TGTGCCAGCAGCCTAACCGGGACAGGGGGCATCTATGGCTACACCTTC. It encodes CASSLTGTGGIYGYTF.